This TCR beta chain was captured by sequencing in a study of cytomegalovirus exposure and HLA in healthy donors. Germline V gene sequence: CDR1 ENHRY, CDR2 SYGVKD. Trimming shortened V by 0 bases and J by 6 bases, and 8 bases separated the two germline ends. The CDR3 length is 13 residues. It was with 60 Vbeta and 13 Jbeta primers that the PCR ran. Produced via immunoSEQ multiplex PCR; TCRdb's table is partial and in-frame only. The table shows fewer than 200,000 clones, with roughly nine tenths occurring only once. The sequenced sample consisted of PBMCs. The sequence came from a girl under three years old in good health and CMV-seronegative. This chain uses TRBV10-3 with TRBJ1-1; the D gene is possibly TRBD1 (6 bases). The DNA of the CDR3 is TGTGCCATCAGTGAGTCGCACAGGGCTGAAGCTTTCTTT. This sequence encodes CAISESHRAEAFF.